Listed below are T cell receptor beta chains from one sample, sequenced in a study of cytomegalovirus exposure and HLA in healthy donors. Profiling relied on immunoSEQ multiplex PCR, and the TCRdb table lists in-frame clones only, not all of them. The top ten clones hold around 0.8% of a sample with about 360,000 clones, more than 80% of them seen once. Input material: PBMCs. The source of these receptors is a young woman in good health and CMV-seronegative. Each CDR3 is given with its conserved first and last residue. Each record gives: V gene, CDR3 protein.

v_gene: TRBV7-9; CDR3aa: CASSYRDRIDGYTF
v_gene: TRBV7-9; CDR3aa: CASSWGTGRRTEAFF
v_gene: TRBV27; CDR3aa: CASREGLEQYF
v_gene: TRBV7-9; CDR3aa: CASLISNSDGYTF
v_gene: TRBV28; CDR3aa: CASRPGDSTESYEQYF
v_gene: TRBV7-6; CDR3aa: CASSPPRDRGNEQYF
v_gene: TRBV18; CDR3aa: CASSPEGWGYEQYF
v_gene: TRBV6-5; CDR3aa: CASSRLRGYGYTF
v_gene: TRBV5-1; CDR3aa: CASSLDSLSTDTQYF
v_gene: TRBV7-3; CDR3aa: CASSPTSGRGDTQYF
v_gene: TRBV27; CDR3aa: CASSQFAGGPTGELFF
v_gene: TRBV5-1; CDR3aa: CASSPRGTGGIGLAFF
v_gene: TRBV30; CDR3aa: CAWSKRSYEQYF
v_gene: TRBV4-1; CDR3aa: CASSPSEITESYTF
v_gene: TRBV5-5; CDR3aa: CASSFWKGSYEQYF
v_gene: TRBV30; CDR3aa: CARGGNTGELFF
v_gene: TRBV5-4; CDR3aa: CASSFGTSGSYEQFF
v_gene: TRBV7-3; CDR3aa: CASSFRQGSEAFF
v_gene: TRBV29-1; CDR3aa: CSVEGTGQGTEAFF
v_gene: TRBV5-1; CDR3aa: CASSQGGGARGVYNSPLHF
v_gene: TRBV5-1; CDR3aa: CASSLPGMRGYTF
v_gene: TRBV7-6; CDR3aa: CASSLEAGGYYGYTF
v_gene: TRBV5-4; CDR3aa: CASSSHSAEQYF
v_gene: TRBV30; CDR3aa: CAWSKGGTSGRRQFF
v_gene: TRBV10-1; CDR3aa: CASSETGVNTEAFF
v_gene: TRBV7-6; CDR3aa: CASSSPLRGSQETQYF
v_gene: TRBV4-1; CDR3aa: CASSQPQGQPNSPLHF
v_gene: TRBV5-8; CDR3aa: CASSRGTSGRSQETQYF
v_gene: TRBV6-1; CDR3aa: CASTVNTEAFF
v_gene: TRBV6-5; CDR3aa: CASSPTSGRAGKQYF
v_gene: TRBV19; CDR3aa: CASSSVGLNTGELFF
v_gene: TRBV27; CDR3aa: CASSLGQTYEQYF
v_gene: TRBV6-1; CDR3aa: CASSAGQGRYEQYF
v_gene: TRBV5-4; CDR3aa: CASSRPGGEDGYTF
v_gene: TRBV25-1; CDR3aa: CASNPGTPPFF
v_gene: TRBV9; CDR3aa: CASSPGTSSYNEQFF
v_gene: TRBV2; CDR3aa: CASKGGSNYEQYF
v_gene: TRBV6-1; CDR3aa: CASSDRDTQYF
v_gene: TRBV28; CDR3aa: CASTADSSNTEAFF
v_gene: TRBV7-9; CDR3aa: CASKGFSGNTIYF
v_gene: TRBV28; CDR3aa: CASSLEPPAYNEQFF
v_gene: TRBV7-9; CDR3aa: CASSLVLSRNEQFF
v_gene: TRBV6-1; CDR3aa: CASRGSAYEQYF
v_gene: TRBV6-6; CDR3aa: CASRPAGNYEQYF
v_gene: TRBV7-9; CDR3aa: CASRPPAERGAHNEQFF
v_gene: TRBV6-5; CDR3aa: CASSYSGQGGDGYTF